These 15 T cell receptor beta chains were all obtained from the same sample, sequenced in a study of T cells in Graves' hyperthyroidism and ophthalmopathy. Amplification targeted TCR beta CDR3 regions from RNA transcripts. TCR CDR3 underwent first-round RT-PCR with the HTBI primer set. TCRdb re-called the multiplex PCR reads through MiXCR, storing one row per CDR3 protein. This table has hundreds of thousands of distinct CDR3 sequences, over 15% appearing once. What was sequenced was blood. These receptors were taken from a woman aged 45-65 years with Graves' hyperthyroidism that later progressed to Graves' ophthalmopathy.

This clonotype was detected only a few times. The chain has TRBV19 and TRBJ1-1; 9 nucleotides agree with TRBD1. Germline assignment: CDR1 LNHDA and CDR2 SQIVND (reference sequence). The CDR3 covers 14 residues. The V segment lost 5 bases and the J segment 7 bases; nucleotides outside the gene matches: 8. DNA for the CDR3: TGTGCCAGTAGTGTCGGGACAGGGAGAGATGAAGCTTTCTTT. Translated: CASSVGTGRDEAFF.

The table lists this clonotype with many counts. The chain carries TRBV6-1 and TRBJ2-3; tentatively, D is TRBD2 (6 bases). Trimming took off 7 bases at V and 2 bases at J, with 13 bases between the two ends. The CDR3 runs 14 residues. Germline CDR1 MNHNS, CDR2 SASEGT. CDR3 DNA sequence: TGTGCCAGCACCTCAGGCGGGGCCACAGATACGCAGTATTTT. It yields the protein CASTSGGATDTQYF.

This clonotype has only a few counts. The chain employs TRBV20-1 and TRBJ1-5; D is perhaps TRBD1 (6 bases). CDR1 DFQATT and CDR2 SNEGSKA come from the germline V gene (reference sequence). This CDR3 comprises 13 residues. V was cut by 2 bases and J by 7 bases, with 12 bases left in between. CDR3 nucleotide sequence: TGCAGTGCTAGAAGGGGGGTTTTACAGCCCCAGCATTTT. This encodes CSARRGVLQPQHF.

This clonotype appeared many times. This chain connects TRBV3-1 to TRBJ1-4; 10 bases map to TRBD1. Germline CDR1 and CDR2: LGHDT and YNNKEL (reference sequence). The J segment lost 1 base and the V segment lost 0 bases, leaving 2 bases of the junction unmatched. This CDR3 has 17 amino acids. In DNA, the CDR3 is TGTGCCAGCAGCCAAGATTGGGACAGGGGAACTAATGAAAAACTGTTTTTT. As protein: CASSQDWDRGTNEKLFF.

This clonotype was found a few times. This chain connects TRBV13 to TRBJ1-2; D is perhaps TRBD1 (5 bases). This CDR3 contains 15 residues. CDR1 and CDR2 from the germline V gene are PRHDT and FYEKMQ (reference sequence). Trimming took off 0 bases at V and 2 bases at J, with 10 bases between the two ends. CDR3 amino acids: CASSLGSGANYGYTF. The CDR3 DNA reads TGTGCCAGCAGCTTAGGGTCCGGGGCCAACTATGGCTACACCTTC.

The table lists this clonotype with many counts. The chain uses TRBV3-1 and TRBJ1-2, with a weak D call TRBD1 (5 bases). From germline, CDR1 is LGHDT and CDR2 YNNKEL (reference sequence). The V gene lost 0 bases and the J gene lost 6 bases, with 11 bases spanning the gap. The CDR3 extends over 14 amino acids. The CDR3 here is CASSQDSGRHGYTF. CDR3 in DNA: TGTGCCAGCAGCCAAGATTCGGGGCGCCATGGCTACACCTTC.

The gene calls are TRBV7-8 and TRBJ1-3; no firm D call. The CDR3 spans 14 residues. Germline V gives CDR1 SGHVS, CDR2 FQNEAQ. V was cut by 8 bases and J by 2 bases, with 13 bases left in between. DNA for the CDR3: TGTGCCAGCGCTAACTGGATCGCTGGAAACACCATATATTTT. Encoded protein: CASANWIAGNTIYF. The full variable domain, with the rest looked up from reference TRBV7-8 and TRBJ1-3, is GAGVSQSPRYKVAKRGQDVALRCDPISGHVSLFWYQQALGQGPEFLTYFQNEAQLDKSGLPSDRFFAERPEGSVSTLKIQRTQQEDSAVYLCASANWIAGNTIYFGEGSWLTVV.

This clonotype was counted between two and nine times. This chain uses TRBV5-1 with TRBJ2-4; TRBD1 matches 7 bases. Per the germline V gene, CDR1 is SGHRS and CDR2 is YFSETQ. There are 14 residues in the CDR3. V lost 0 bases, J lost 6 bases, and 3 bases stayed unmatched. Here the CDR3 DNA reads TGCGCCAGCAGCTTGGGGTGGACAGGAAACATTCAGTACTTC. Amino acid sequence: CASSLGWTGNIQYF.

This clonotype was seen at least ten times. CDR3 sequence (DNA): TGTGCCAGCAGTCGGACAGGGAGGAGCGGGGGGGCCACAGATACGCAGTATTTT. Residues: CASSRTGRSGGATDTQYF. This chain connects TRBV2 to TRBJ2-3, with 10 bases lining up with TRBD2. V was pared by 5 bases and J by 2 bases, with 13 bases of the junction left unmatched. The CDR3 spans 18 residues. CDR1 and CDR2 from the germline V gene are SNHLY and FYNNEI.

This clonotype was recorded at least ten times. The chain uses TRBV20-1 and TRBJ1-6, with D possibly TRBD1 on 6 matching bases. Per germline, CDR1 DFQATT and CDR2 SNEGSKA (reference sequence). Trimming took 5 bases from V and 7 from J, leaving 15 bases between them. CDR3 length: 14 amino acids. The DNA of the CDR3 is TGCAGTGCTTTGTACGGACAGAGAAATTCACCCCTCCACTTT. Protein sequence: CSALYGQRNSPLHF.

CDR3 residues: CASTPRTSNNEQFF. CDR3 bases: TGTGCCAGTACTCCGAGGACCTCGAACAATGAGCAGTTCTTC. The J gene is TRBJ2-1, the V gene TRBV19; D gene unclear. Per the germline V gene, CDR1 is LNHDA and CDR2 is SQIVND (reference sequence). The CDR3 runs 14 residues. V was trimmed by 7 bases and J by 5 bases, leaving 15 bases between them.

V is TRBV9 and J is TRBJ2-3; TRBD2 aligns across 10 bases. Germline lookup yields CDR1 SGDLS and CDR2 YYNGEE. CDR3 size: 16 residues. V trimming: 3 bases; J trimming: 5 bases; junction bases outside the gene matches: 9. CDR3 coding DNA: TGTGCCAGCAGCGGGAGCGGGGGGGGGGGCGTAGATACGCAGTATTTT. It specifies CASSGSGGGGVDTQYF.

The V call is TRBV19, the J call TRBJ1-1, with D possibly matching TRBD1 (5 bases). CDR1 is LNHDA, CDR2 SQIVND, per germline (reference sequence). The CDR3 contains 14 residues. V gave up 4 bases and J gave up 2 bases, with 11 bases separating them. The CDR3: CASSTTDRNTEAFF. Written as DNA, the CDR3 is TGTGCCAGTAGTACCACTGACAGAAACACTGAAGCTTTCTTT.

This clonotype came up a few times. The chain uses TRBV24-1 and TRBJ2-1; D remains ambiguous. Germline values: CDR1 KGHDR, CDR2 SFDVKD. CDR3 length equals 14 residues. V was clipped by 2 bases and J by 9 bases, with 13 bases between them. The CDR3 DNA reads TGTGCCACCAGTGATTCCGGTGGGTCTCGTGAGCAGTTCTTC. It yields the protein CATSDSGGSREQFF.

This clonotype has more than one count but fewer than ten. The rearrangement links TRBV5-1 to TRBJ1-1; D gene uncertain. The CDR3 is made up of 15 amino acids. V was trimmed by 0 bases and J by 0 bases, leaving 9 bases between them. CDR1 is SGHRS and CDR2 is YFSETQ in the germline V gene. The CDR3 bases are TGCGCCAGCAGCTTGGAGGGCGTTGTGAACACTGAAGCTTTCTTT. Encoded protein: CASSLEGVVNTEAFF.